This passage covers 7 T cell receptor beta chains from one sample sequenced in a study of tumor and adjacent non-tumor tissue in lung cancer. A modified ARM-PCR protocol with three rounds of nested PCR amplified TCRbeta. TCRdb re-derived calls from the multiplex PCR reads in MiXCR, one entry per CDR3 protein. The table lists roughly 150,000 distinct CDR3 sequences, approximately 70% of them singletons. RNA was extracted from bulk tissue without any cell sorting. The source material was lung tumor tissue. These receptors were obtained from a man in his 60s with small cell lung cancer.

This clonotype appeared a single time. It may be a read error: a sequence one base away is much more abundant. The CDR3 DNA is TGCAGTTCTAGAGCTCTCAGGGGGGACGACGAGCAGTACTTC. As protein: CSSRALRGDDEQYF. The genes are TRBV20-1 and TRBJ2-7, with D possibly TRBD1 on 7 matching bases. The CDR3 covers 14 residues. Germline lookup yields CDR1 DFQATT and CDR2 SNEGSKA (reference sequence).

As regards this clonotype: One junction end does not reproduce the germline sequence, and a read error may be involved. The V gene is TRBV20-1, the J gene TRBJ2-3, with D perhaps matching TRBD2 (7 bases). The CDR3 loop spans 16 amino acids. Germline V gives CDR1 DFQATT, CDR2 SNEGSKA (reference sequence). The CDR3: CSARDLGSAGADTQYF. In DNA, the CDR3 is TGCAGTGCTAGAGATTTGGGTAGCGCGGGGGCAGATACGCAATATTTT.

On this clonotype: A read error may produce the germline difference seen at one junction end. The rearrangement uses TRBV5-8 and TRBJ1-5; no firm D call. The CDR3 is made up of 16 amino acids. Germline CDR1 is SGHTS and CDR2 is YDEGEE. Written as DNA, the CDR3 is TGTGTCAGCAGCTCGTCGAAGGGTGTACGCAATCAGCCCCAGCATTTT. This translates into CVSSSSKGVRNQPQHF. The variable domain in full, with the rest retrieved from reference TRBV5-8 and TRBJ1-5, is EAGVTQSPTHLIKTRGQQATLRCSPISGHTSVYWYQQALGLGLQFLLWYDEGEERNRGNFPPRFSGRQFPNYSSELNVNALELEDSALYLCVSSSSKGVRNQPQHFGDGTRLSIL.

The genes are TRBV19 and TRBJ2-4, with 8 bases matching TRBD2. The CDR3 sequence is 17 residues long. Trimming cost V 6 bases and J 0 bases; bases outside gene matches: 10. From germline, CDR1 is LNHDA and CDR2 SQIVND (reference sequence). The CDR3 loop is CASRIGRVGGAKNIQYF. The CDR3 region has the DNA TGTGCCAGTAGGATCGGGAGGGTCGGCGGAGCCAAAAACATTCAGTACTTC.

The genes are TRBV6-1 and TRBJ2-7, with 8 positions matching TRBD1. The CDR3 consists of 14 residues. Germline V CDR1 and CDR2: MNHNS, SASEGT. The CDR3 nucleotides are TGTACCAGTAGTGAACATGTGGACAGGGACGGACCCTACGTC. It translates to CTSSEHVDRDGPYV.

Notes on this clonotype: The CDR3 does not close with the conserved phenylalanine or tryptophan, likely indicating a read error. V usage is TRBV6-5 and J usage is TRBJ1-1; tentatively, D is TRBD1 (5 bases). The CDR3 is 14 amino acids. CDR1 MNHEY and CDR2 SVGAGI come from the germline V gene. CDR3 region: CDSRRDHQNTEAFI. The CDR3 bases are TGTGACAGCAGAAGGGACCATCAGAACACTGAAGCTTTCATT.

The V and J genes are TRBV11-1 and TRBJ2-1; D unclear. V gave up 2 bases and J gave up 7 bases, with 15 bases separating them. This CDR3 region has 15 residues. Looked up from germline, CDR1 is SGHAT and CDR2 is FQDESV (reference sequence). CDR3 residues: CASSLTTSGYNEQFF. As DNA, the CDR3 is TGTGCCAGCAGCTTAACTACATCGGGCTATAATGAGCAGTTCTTC.